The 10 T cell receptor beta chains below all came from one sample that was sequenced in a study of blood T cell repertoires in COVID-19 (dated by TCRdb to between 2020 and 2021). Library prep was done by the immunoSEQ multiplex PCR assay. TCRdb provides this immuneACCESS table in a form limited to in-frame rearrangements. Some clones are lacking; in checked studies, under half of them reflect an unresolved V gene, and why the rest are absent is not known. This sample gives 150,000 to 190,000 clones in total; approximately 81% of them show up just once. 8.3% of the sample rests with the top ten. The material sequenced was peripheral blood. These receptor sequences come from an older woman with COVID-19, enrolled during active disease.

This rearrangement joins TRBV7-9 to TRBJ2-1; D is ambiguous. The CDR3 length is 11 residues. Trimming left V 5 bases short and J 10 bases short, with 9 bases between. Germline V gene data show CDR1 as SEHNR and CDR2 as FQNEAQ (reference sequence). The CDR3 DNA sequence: TGTGCCAGCAGCGACATCCGGGAGCAGTTCTTC. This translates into CASSDIREQFF.

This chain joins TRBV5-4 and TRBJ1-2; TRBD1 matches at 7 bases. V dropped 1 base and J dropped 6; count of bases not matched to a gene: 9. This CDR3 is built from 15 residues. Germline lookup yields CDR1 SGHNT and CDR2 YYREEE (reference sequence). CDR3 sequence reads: CASSLNPDRTHGYTF. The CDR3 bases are TGTGCCAGCAGCTTGAACCCGGACAGGACCCATGGCTACACCTTC.

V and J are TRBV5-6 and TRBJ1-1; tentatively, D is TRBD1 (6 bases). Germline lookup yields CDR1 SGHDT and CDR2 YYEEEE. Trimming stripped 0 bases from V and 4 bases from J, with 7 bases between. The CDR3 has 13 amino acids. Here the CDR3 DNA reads TGTGCCAGCAGCTTGGCAGGGGCCACTGAAGCTTTCTTT. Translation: CASSLAGATEAFF. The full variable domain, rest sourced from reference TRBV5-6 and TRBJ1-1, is DAGVTQSPTHLIKTRGQQVTLRCSPKSGHDTVSWYQQALGQGPQFIFQYYEEEERQRGNFPDRFSGHQFPNYSSELNVNALLLGDSALYLCASSLAGATEAFFGQGTRLTVV.

The CDR3 region is CASSQDLGAGDSYNEQFF. DNA for the CDR3: TGCGCCAGCAGCCAAGATCTAGGAGCGGGGGACTCCTACAATGAGCAGTTCTTC. The chain recombines TRBV4-1 with TRBJ2-1, with 8 bases fitting TRBD2. V lost 0 bases to trimming and J lost 0 bases; unmatched junction nucleotides: 7. The CDR3 is made up of 18 amino acids. Germline V lookup: CDR1 MGHRA, CDR2 YSYEKL.

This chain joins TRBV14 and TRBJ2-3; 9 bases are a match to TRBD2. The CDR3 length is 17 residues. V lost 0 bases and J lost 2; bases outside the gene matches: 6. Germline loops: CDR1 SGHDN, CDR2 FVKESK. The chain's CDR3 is CASSQDTLAGFTDTQYF. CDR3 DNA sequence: TGTGCCAGCAGCCAAGATACCCTAGCGGGGTTCACAGATACGCAGTATTTT.

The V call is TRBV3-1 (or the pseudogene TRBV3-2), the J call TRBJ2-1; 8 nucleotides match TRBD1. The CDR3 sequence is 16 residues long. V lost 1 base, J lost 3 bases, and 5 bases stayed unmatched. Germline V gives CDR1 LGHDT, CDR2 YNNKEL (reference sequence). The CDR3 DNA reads TGTGCCAGCAGCCAAGGGACAGGGTCTAGCTACAATGAGCAGTTCTTC. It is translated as CASSQGTGSSYNEQFF.

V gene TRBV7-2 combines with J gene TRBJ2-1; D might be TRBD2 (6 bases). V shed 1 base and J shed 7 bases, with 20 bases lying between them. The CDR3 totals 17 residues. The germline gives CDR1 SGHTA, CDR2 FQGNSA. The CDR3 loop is CASSLGEGRRSGNEQFF. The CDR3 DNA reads TGTGCCAGCAGCTTAGGTGAGGGGAGAAGGAGCGGGAATGAGCAGTTCTTC.

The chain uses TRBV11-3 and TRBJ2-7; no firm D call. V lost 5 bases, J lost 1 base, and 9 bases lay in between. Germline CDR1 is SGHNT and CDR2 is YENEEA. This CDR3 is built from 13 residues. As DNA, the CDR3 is TGTGCCAGCAGCCCGAGAGGTTCCTACGAGCAGTACTTC. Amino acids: CASSPRGSYEQYF.

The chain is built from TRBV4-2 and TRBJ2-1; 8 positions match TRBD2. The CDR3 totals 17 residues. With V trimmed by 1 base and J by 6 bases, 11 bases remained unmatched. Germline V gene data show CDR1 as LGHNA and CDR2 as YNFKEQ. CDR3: CASSQGETSGLTNEQFF. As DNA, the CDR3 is TGTGCCAGCAGCCAAGGGGAAACTAGCGGCCTCACCAATGAGCAGTTCTTC.

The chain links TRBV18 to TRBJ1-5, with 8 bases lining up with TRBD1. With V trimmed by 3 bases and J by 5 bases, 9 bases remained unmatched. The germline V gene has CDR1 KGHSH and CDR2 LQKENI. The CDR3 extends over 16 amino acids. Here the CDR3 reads CASSPRTGLQDQPQHF. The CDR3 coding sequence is TGTGCCAGCTCACCTCGGACAGGGTTGCAAGATCAGCCCCAGCATTTT.